The 13 T cell receptor beta chains below were found in one sample sequenced in a study of cytomegalovirus exposure and HLA in healthy donors. 60 Vbeta and 13 Jbeta primers were used in PCR. The method was immunoSEQ multiplex PCR; TCRdb's version includes in-frame clones alone and lacks a portion of them. In the table there are 200,000 to 300,000 clones, roughly 82% of which are singletons. Sequencing was carried out using PBMCs. All receptors come from a woman aged 40 to 55 in good health and CMV-seropositive.

This rearrangement joins TRBV21-1 to TRBJ1-5; TRBD1, the table's D call, lacks a check against the DNA. TRBV21-1 is annotated as a pseudogene. The CDR3 runs 16 residues. The CDR3 coding sequence is TGTGCCAGCAGCTCCCGGGACAGGGGTGGCAATCAGCCCCAGCATTTT. It is translated as CASSSRDRGGNQPQHF.

The chain joins TRBV7-8 to TRBJ2-1, with TRBD2 matching over 8 bases. This CDR3 has 15 residues. Trimming removed 1 base from V and 3 bases from J; junction bases left unmatched: 2. Germline CDR1 and CDR2: SGHVS and FQNEAQ. DNA of the CDR3: TGTGCCAGCAGCTTAGTACTAGCGGACTACAATGAGCAGTTCTTC. Amino acids: CASSLVLADYNEQFF. The entire variable domain, with the rest obtained from reference TRBV7-8 and TRBJ2-1, is as follows: GAGVSQSPRYKVAKRGQDVALRCDPISGHVSLFWYQQALGQGPEFLTYFQNEAQLDKSGLPSDRFFAERPEGSVSTLKIQRTQQEDSAVYLCASSLVLADYNEQFFGPGTRLTVL.

This clone was recorded only once. This chain uses TRBV28 with TRBJ2-5, with TRBD1 matching over 8 bases. The CDR3 spans 15 residues. Losses at the gene ends were 4 bases for V and 2 bases for J; bases not matched to a gene: 6. CDR1 MDHEN and CDR2 SYDVKM come from the germline V gene. The DNA of the CDR3 is TGTGCCAGCAGTTCGCAGGGGGCGCGGCAAGAGACCCAGTACTTC. Encoded protein: CASSSQGARQETQYF.

This chain uses TRBV18 with TRBJ1-1; tentative D call: TRBD1 (5 bases). Trimming took 2 bases from V and 1 from J, leaving 11 bases between them. The germline CDR1 and CDR2 sequences are KGHSH and LQKENI. The CDR3 is made up of 15 amino acids. The CDR3 region is CASSPTGGENTEAFF. The CDR3 DNA reads TGTGCCAGCTCACCAACGGGGGGGGAGAACACTGAAGCTTTCTTT. Full variable domain (remainder filled in from reference TRBV18 and TRBJ1-1): NAGVMQNPRHLVRRRGQEARLRCSPMKGHSHVYWYRQLPEEGLKFMVYLQKENIIDESGMPKERFSAEFPKEGPSILRIQQVVRGDSAAYFCASSPTGGENTEAFFGQGTRLTVV.

The chain carries TRBV5-6 and TRBJ2-7, with 7 bases aligning to TRBD1. The CDR3 spans 14 residues. The V and J ends lost 2 bases and 2 bases, in that order; junction bases with no gene match: 4. The V gene's germline CDR1 is SGHDT and CDR2 YYEEEE. CDR3 bases: TGTGCCAGCAGCTTTTCCGGGACAGCCTACGAGCAGTACTTC. Its translation: CASSFSGTAYEQYF.

The genes are TRBV10-3 and TRBJ2-3, with 7 positions matching TRBD2. V shed 10 bases and J 2 bases; nucleotides not matched to a gene: 9. Germline-derived CDR1 and CDR2 are ENHRY and SYGVKD. This CDR3 has 14 amino acids. CDR3 nucleotides: TGTGCCACCTCCCGCAGCGGGGTCACAGATACGCAGTATTTT. It is translated as CATSRSGVTDTQYF.

The sample holds a few counts of this clone. The rearrangement joins TRBV5-6 to TRBJ1-2; the match to TRBD1 covers 9 bases. Germline values: CDR1 SGHDT, CDR2 YYEEEE. J was trimmed by 5 bases and V by 6 bases; bases with no gene match: 14. There are 16 residues in the CDR3. Here the CDR3 reads CASILRGTGLVYGYTF. The CDR3 bases are TGTGCCAGCATACTCCGTGGGACAGGGTTGGTTTATGGCTACACCTTC.

The V and J genes are TRBV5-1 and TRBJ1-1, with D uncertain. Germline V gene lookup returns CDR1 SGHRS and CDR2 YFSETQ. V lost 2 bases and J 2 bases, leaving 10 bases between the germline ends. The CDR3 is 14 residues long. CDR3 residues: CASSFTADNTEAFF. The CDR3 DNA reads as TGCGCCAGCAGCTTCACAGCAGACAACACTGAAGCTTTCTTT.

The rearrangement links TRBV6-4 to TRBJ1-2; D gene ambiguous. There are 13 residues in the CDR3. Deletions cut 0 bases from V and 7 bases from J, with 9 bases between. CDR1 is MRHNA and CDR2 is SNTAGT in the germline V gene. In nucleotides, the CDR3 is TGTGCCAGCAGTGACTCGAGGTTCAGTGGCTACACCTTC. Amino acid sequence: CASSDSRFSGYTF.

This clone has a single count. V gene TRBV29-1 combines with J gene TRBJ2-2; TRBD2 matches 10 bases. V lost 7 bases and J lost 1; bases outside the gene matches: 6. The CDR3 runs to 15 residues. Germline CDR1 reads SQVTM; CDR2 reads ANQGSEA. DNA for the CDR3: TGCAGCGGGCGACCTAGCGGGGGGAACACCGGGGAGCTGTTTTTT. Its translation: CSGRPSGGNTGELFF.

The chain recombines TRBV5-4 with TRBJ1-1; 7 bases fit TRBD1. J gave up 1 base and V 4 bases, and 4 bases lay outside the gene matches. Germline-derived CDR1 and CDR2 are SGHNT and YYREEE (reference sequence). The CDR3 contains 14 residues. CDR3 DNA: TGTGCCAGCAGCCGTGACAGGGCGAACACTGAAGCTTTCTTT. It translates to CASSRDRANTEAFF.

V is TRBV6-1 and J is TRBJ2-7; 9 bases are shared with TRBD2. V gave up 6 bases and J gave up 0 bases; unmatched junction bases: 9. The CDR3 runs to 16 residues. The germline V gene has CDR1 MNHNS and CDR2 SASEGT. The CDR3: CASREISGRTSYEQYF. For the CDR3, the DNA is TGTGCCAGCAGGGAAATTAGCGGGAGAACCTCCTACGAGCAGTACTTC.

The chain has TRBV5-4 and TRBJ1-5, with no clear D. V was clipped by 4 bases and J by 4 bases, with 9 bases between them. CDR1 SGHNT and CDR2 YYREEE come from the germline V gene (reference sequence). This CDR3 has 13 residues. CDR3 sequence: CASSEVPNQPQHF. The CDR3 DNA reads TGTGCCAGCAGCGAGGTACCGAATCAGCCCCAGCATTTT.